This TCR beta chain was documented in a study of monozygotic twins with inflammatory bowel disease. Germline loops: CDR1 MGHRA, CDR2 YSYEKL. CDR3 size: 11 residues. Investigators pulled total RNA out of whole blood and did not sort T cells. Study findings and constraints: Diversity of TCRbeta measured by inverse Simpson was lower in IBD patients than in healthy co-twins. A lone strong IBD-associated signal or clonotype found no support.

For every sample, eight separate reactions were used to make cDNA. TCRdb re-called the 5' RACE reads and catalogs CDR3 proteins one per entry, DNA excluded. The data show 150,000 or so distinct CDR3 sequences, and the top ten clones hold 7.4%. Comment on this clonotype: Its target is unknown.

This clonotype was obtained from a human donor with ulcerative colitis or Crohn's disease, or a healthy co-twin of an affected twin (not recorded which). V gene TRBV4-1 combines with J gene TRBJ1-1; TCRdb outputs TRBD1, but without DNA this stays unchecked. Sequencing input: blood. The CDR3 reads CASSSRTEAFF.